This T cell receptor (beta chain) originates from a study of blood T cell repertoires in COVID-19 (dated by TCRdb to the early 2020s). The study in broad terms: Samples covering the acute and convalescent phases of COVID-19 were provided by collaborators in the United States, Italy and Spain. A freely available public database, intended as a resource for researchers studying the immune response to SARS-CoV-2, is where the repertoires were released. The prospective study material was composed of cDNA or gDNA derived from T cells, B-cell-depleted T cells, or PBMCs. The dataset comprised deeply sampled blood TCRbeta repertoires from subjects exposed to, actively infected with, or recovered from COVID-19. Sample metadata almost always included a de-identified subject ID, COVID-19 status, age in years and sex. HLA class I and class II types, where available, came from metadata supplied by the sample provider rather than from assay-based typing. The samples were drawn from two sources: the first 160 participants of the ongoing ImmuneRACE study, and 950 to 1,500 subjects contributed by 6 global collaborators.

Concerning this clone itself: Its antigen has not been determined. Base qualities are not provided; no much larger clone lies one nucleotide away. Other DNA sequences in the same sample also yield this CDR3.

From V the trimming removes 3 bases and from J it removes 1 base, while the gene matches leave 3 bases of the junction unaccounted for. From the germline V gene, CDR1 is SGHRS and CDR2 is YFSETQ. CDR3 length: 14 amino acids, cysteine to phenylalanine. Only CDR3 DNA remains: 42 bases, in frame from the first base. In the prospective study, participants were about 18 to 95 years old, resided in fewer than 25 geographic areas of the United States, and were enrolled through a virtual design. In the prospective study, cohorts were assigned on the basis of participant-reported clinical history obtained from a screening survey and a study questionnaire. For ImmuneRACE Cohort 3, a participant was defined as recovered based on two consecutive negative NP/OP PCR tests, clearance by a healthcare professional, or resolution of symptoms. In the prospective study, whole blood, serum and a nasopharyngeal or oropharyngeal swab were collected from each participant by mobile phlebotomists. Additional blood draws and questionnaires over an approximately two-month period could optionally be provided by prospective study participants. Blood samples from the prospective study were shipped frozen or at room temperature prior to DNA extraction.

Points the paper makes about the study in general: How much clinical and demographic metadata was included differed by source and by participant, and the metadata was provided uncurated.

The immunoSEQ Assay, a bias-controlled multiplex PCR, was used to amplify TCRbeta CDR3 regions from genomic DNA. From the authors' description of their analysis: The number of nucleated cells in each sample was estimated from the amplification of reference gene primers within the assay. Sequence reads were collapsed and filtered to measure the absolute abundance of every unique TCRbeta CDR3 rearrangement. Productive Simpson clonality was computed per sample as the square root of Simpson's diversity index over productive rearrangements. Here the immuneACCESS table is served through TCRdb, limited to in-frame sequences with V and J called. Missing clones are a known gap in these copies; in checked studies unresolved V genes cover under half, and the rest lacks a known reason. The D gene and trimming were derived from the DNA, and the V and J assignments and clone size from that table. The table for this sample lists about 260,000 clones; over 75% of them were counted only once. In total, the top ten clones hold roughly 2.3% of the sample.

The sequenced sample was PBMCs or T cells enriched from blood (not recorded which). This receptor chain uses TRBV5-1 and TRBJ2-7, with TRBD1 identical over 8 junction bases. The clonotype was recovered from a young woman who had recovered from COVID-19. The DNA sequence follows: TGCGCCAGCAGCTCAACAGGGGGTTCCTACGAGCAGTACTTC. The resulting protein is CASSSTGGSYEQYF.